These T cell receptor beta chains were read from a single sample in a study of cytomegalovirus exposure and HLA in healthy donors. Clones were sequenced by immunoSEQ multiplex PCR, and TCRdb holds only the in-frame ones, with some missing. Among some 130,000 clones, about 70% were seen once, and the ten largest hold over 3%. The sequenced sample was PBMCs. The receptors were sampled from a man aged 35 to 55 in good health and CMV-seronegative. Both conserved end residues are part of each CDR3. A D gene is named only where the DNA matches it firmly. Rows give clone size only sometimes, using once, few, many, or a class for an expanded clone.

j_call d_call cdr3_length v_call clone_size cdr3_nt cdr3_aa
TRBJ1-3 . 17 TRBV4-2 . TGTGCCAGCAGCGGTCTTTCTGGGGGGAGCTCTGGAAACACCATATATTTT CASSGLSGGSSGNTIYF
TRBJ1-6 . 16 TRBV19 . TGTGCCAGTAGTATATCCACCTTCGGGTTTAATTCACCCCTCCACTTT CASSISTFGFNSPLHF
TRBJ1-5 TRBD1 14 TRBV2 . TGTGCCAGCACTCAGGGGGCGCGGGAACAGCCCCAGCATTTT CASTQGAREQPQHF
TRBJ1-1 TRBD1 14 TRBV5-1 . TGCGCCAGCAGCTTGGTGGCAGGGGGCACTGAAGCTTTCTTT CASSLVAGGTEAFF
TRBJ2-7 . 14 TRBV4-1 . TGCGCCAGCAGCCAGGGGGACAAGTCCTACGAGCAGTACTTC CASSQGDKSYEQYF
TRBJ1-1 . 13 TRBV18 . TGTGCCAGCTCACCCAACAGGGACACTGAAGCTTTCTTT CASSPNRDTEAFF
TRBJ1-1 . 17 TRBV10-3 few TGTGCCATCAGTGAGTCGCACTTACAGGTCCTGAACACTGAAGCTTTCTTT CAISESHLQVLNTEAFF
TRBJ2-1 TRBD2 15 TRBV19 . TGTGCCAGTAGTATACGGCGGGAGGGCTACAATGAGCAGTTCTTC CASSIRREGYNEQFF
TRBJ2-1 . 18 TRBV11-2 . TGTGCCAGCAGCCAAAGGGGCGGGGTGGGGACCTTTTACAATGAGCAGTTCTTC CASSQRGGVGTFYNEQFF
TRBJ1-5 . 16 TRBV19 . TGTGCCAGTAGTATAGGGGTTGGCGGAGGGTTACGTGCCCAGCATTTT CASSIGVGGGLRAQHF
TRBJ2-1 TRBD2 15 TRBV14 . TGTGCCAGCAGCCAGACTAGCGGGATTTGGGATGAGCAGTTCTTC CASSQTSGIWDEQFF
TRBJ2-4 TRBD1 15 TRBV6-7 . TGTGCCAGCAGTTACGGGACAGGGGAGGCGAGCATTCAGTACTTC CASSYGTGEASIQYF
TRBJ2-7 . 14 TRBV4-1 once TGCGCCAGCAGCCAAGAAACAGCCGTTTACGAGCAGTACTTC CASSQETAVYEQYF
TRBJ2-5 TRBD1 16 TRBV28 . TGTGCCAGCAGTGACGGGACAGGGAGGGTCGGGGAGACCCAGTACTTC CASSDGTGRVGETQYF
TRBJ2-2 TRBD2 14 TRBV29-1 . TGCAGCGTGCCGAGGAGCGGGAGGACCGGGGAGCTGTTTTTT CSVPRSGRTGELFF
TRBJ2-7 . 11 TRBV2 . TGTGCCAGCAGTGTACAGTACGAGCAGTACTTC CASSVQYEQYF
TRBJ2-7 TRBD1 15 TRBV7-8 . TGTGCCAGCAGCCCGCTACTTGGAAACAGGGGCGAGCAGTACTTC CASSPLLGNRGEQYF
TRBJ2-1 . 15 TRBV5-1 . TGCGCCAGCAGCTTGTCGGGCAGGGTCGACAATGAGCAGTTCTTC CASSLSGRVDNEQFF
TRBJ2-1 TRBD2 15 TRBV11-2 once TGTGCCAGCAGCACCCTAGCGGGAGTACAGGGTGAGCAGTTCTTC CASSTLAGVQGEQFF
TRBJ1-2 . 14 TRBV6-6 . TGTGCCAGCAACCACAGGGCAGGATCCTATGGCTACACCTTC CASNHRAGSYGYTF
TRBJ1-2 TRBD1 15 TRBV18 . TGTGCCAGCTCACCAGGACAGGTCGTGTCCTATGGCTACACCTTC CASSPGQVVSYGYTF
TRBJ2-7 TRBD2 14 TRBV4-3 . TGCGCCAGCAGCCCTACTCTCACTAGCGGCGAGCAGTACTTC CASSPTLTSGEQYF
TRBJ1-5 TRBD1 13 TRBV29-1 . TGCAGCGTTGGTGGAACAGGGGAACAGCCCCAGCATTTT CSVGGTGEQPQHF
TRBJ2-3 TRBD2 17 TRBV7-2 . TGTGCCAGCAGCTCATATCTACTTAGCGGGAGGGGGGATACGCAGTATTTT CASSSYLLSGRGDTQYF
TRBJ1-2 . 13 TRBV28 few TGTGCCAGCAGGTTACGGGGGGCTCATGGCTACACCTTC CASRLRGAHGYTF